By share, the clone carrying this T cell receptor (beta chain) ranks as medium-sized. Some clones are missing from TCRdb's copy, which holds only in-frame ones; the method was immunoSEQ multiplex PCR. The table has about 15,000 clones, more than 45% seen once. The data were taken from a study of cytotoxic CD8 clonotypes in ibrutinib-treated CLL. From germline, CDR1 is SGDLS and CDR2 YYNGEE. The CDR3 spans 13 residues. V lost 0 bases, J lost 4 bases, and 7 bases lay in between. The receptor was isolated from a human donor with chronic lymphocytic leukemia. The chain joins TRBV9 to TRBJ1-2; tentatively, D is TRBD1 (6 bases). The material sequenced was PBMCs, taken at a 24-month disease-progression time point, from a patient treated with ibrutinib. The CDR3 DNA is TGTGCCAGCAGCGTAGCAGGGGCCTATGGCTACACCTTC. Translation: CASSVAGAYGYTF.